This TCR beta chain was retrieved from a study of blood T cell repertoires in COVID-19. Per the original data handling: From reference gene primer amplification, estimates of nucleated cell counts were derived. TCRdb keeps only in-frame clones here, not all; method: immunoSEQ multiplex PCR. V, J and clone size are taken as reported in that table, and D and trimming were inferred from the DNA itself. The sample yields 100,000 to 150,000 clones, over 75% seen once. The CDR3 extends over 15 amino acids. V dropped 9 bases and J dropped 7; count of bases not matched to a gene: 6. CDR1 is ENHRY and CDR2 is SYGVKD in the germline V gene.

The receptor was isolated from a man older than 75 with active or convalescent COVID-19. Sequencing used peripheral blood. The chain uses TRBV10-3 and TRBJ2-1, with 16 positions matching TRBD2. CDR3 sequence reads: CAIRGTSGRGNEQFF. CDR3 DNA: TGTGCCATTCGCGGGACTAGCGGGAGGGGTAATGAGCAGTTCTTC.